The 25 T cell receptor beta chains listed next were all sequenced from one sample in a study of beta chain features in type 1 diabetes. Every bit of the isolated RNA underwent reverse transcription, so sequencing read expressed TCRB transcripts. Repertoires were generated with immunoSEQ multiplex PCR, while TCRdb's copy carries only in-frame clones and drops some. The sample lists 430,000 or so clones, 10% to 12% occurring once. Sequencing used naive CD4+ T cells from blood. Source of these receptors: a woman in her late teens or twenties in good health.

This clone was found a few times. The chain has TRBV20-1 and TRBJ1-4, with D uncertain. V lost 4 bases, J lost 3 bases, and 0 bases lay in between. In germline, CDR1 is DFQATT, CDR2 SNEGSKA (reference sequence). This CDR3 region has 10 residues. The CDR3 protein is CSATNEKLFF. CDR3 DNA sequence: TGCAGTGCTACTAATGAAAAACTGTTTTTT.

The V call is TRBV2, the J call TRBJ2-5; D might be TRBD2 (6 bases). There are 14 residues in the CDR3. Per germline, CDR1 SNHLY and CDR2 FYNNEI. Trimming took 8 bases from V and 2 from J, leaving 15 bases between them. The CDR3 DNA reads as TGTGCCAGCCTACGGGACTGGAATCAAGAGACCCAGTACTTC. It yields the protein CASLRDWNQETQYF.

This clone was seen a few times. The rearrangement uses TRBV29-1 and TRBJ2-3, with a tentative D call TRBD2 (7 bases). The CDR3 contains 14 residues. Germline-derived CDR1 and CDR2 are SQVTM and ANQGSEA. The V and J ends lost 5 bases and 3 bases respectively, with 15 bases between them. DNA of the CDR3: TGCAGCGTTAGTTTGCGGGGGCAAACAGATACGCAGTATTTT. This encodes CSVSLRGQTDTQYF.

This clone occurred a few times. The chain is built from TRBV30 and TRBJ2-5; TRBD1 agrees at 8 bases. CDR1 is GTSNPN, CDR2 SVGIG, per germline (reference sequence). The CDR3 runs 13 residues. J was trimmed by 5 bases and V by 3 bases; bases with no gene match: 5. The CDR3 loop is CAWRRDRGETQYF. The CDR3 DNA is TGTGCCTGGAGACGCGACAGGGGTGAGACCCAGTACTTC.

This clone came up a few times. The chain is built from TRBV28 and TRBJ2-5; D perhaps matches TRBD1 (6 bases). The CDR3 sequence is 15 residues long. The germline gives CDR1 MDHEN, CDR2 SYDVKM. V dropped 6 bases and J dropped 3 bases, with 17 bases sitting between them. The CDR3 DNA reads TGTGCCAGCAGATGGACCGGGACAAAAAAAGAGACCCAGTACTTC. It translates to CASRWTGTKKETQYF.

This clone was counted between two and nine times. The chain carries TRBV7-9 and TRBJ2-3, with a possible D match to TRBD2 (6 bases). The V and J ends lost 5 bases and 7 bases respectively, with 10 bases between them. Germline V gene sequence: CDR1 SEHNR, CDR2 FQNEAQ (reference sequence). The CDR3 is made up of 12 amino acids. The CDR3, as DNA: TGTGCCAGCAGCCAAACTAGCTATACGCAGTATTTT. Its protein product is CASSQTSYTQYF. Together with reference TRBV7-9 and TRBJ2-3, the CDR3 gives the full variable domain: DTGVSQNPRHKITKRGQNVTFRCDPISEHNRLYWYRQTLGQGPEFLTYFQNEAQLEKSRLLSDRFSAERPKGSFSTLEIQRTEQGDSAMYLCASSQTSYTQYFGPGTRLTVL.

This clone occurred a few times. The V and J genes are TRBV30 and TRBJ2-2, with D possibly called TRBD1 or TRBD2 (5 bases each). CDR1 and CDR2 from the germline V gene are GTSNPN and SVGIG (reference sequence). V lost 3 bases and J lost 6, with 17 bases in between. CDR3 length equals 15 residues. CDR3 protein: CAWRRNVRGAGELFF. The DNA of the CDR3 is TGTGCCTGGAGAAGGAACGTGAGGGGTGCCGGGGAGCTGTTTTTT.

This rearrangement joins TRBV14 to TRBJ1-6; a weak D match, TRBD1 (6 bases). The CDR3 is made up of 16 amino acids. The V end lost 3 bases, the J end lost 9 bases, and 18 bases lay between the germline ends. Germline values: CDR1 SGHDN, CDR2 FVKESK. The CDR3 DNA follows: TGTGCCAGCAGCCAGTATTTCGCAGGGGAGGGTTCACCCCTCCACTTT. Its translation: CASSQYFAGEGSPLHF.

The V and J genes are TRBV6-7 and TRBJ2-5; D call uncertain. TRBV6-7 is treated as an ORF (open reading frame) with a function not yet certain. The CDR3 covers 11 residues. Trimming cost V 4 bases and J 5 bases, with 5 bases left between them. CDR3 protein: CASSFMETQYF. The CDR3 DNA reads TGTGCCAGCAGTTTCATGGAGACCCAGTACTTC.

This clone was detected a few times. V gene TRBV5-6 combines with J gene TRBJ1-6, with 11 positions matching TRBD1. Germline V CDR1 and CDR2: SGHDT, YYEEEE. The J segment lost 3 bases and the V segment lost 4 bases, leaving 3 bases of the junction unmatched. The CDR3 has 16 amino acids. The CDR3 nucleotides are TGTGCCAGCAGCCGGACAGGGGGCAACTATAATTCACCCCTCCACTTT. Translating gives CASSRTGGNYNSPLHF. Full variable domain (remainder filled in from reference TRBV5-6 and TRBJ1-6): DAGVTQSPTHLIKTRGQQVTLRCSPKSGHDTVSWYQQALGQGPQFIFQYYEEEERQRGNFPDRFSGHQFPNYSSELNVNALLLGDSALYLCASSRTGGNYNSPLHFGNGTRLTVT.

This chain connects TRBV18 to TRBJ2-7; D gene uncertain. CDR1 and CDR2 from the germline V gene are KGHSH and LQKENI. CDR3 length: 13 residues. V was clipped by 3 bases and J by 3 bases, with 9 bases between them. The CDR3 DNA follows: TGTGCCAGCTCACCTGGACGGAACTACGAGCAGTACTTC. This encodes CASSPGRNYEQYF.

The chain joins TRBV7-3 to TRBJ2-5, with D perhaps TRBD1 (5 bases). From germline, CDR1 is SGHTA and CDR2 FQGTGA. V was shortened by 8 bases and J by 3 bases, with 13 bases between the two germline ends. The CDR3 loop spans 13 amino acids. This CDR3 is CASSDRREETQYF. The CDR3 DNA reads as TGTGCCAGCTCTGACAGACGCGAAGAGACCCAGTACTTC.

V gene TRBV29-1 combines with J gene TRBJ2-1; 14 bases are a match to TRBD2. Germline V gene data show CDR1 as SQVTM and CDR2 as ANQGSEA. V lost 6 bases to trimming and J lost 13 bases; unmatched junction nucleotides: 8. This CDR3 has 13 amino acids. CDR3 protein: CSVGLAGGSIQFF. DNA for the CDR3: TGCAGCGTAGGACTAGCGGGGGGCTCGATTCAGTTCTTC.

This clone was seen a few times. The gene calls are TRBV14 and TRBJ1-6, with TRBD1 matching over 7 bases. Trimming took 5 bases from V and 8 from J; bases not matched to a gene: 9. This CDR3 has 15 residues. Germline V gene lookup returns CDR1 SGHDN and CDR2 FVKESK. Here the CDR3 reads CASSTTDRVDSPLHF. CDR3 in DNA: TGTGCCAGCAGCACTACAGACAGGGTAGATTCACCCCTCCACTTT.

The chain has TRBV7-9 and TRBJ2-7; no clear D gene. Germline CDR1 is SEHNR and CDR2 is FQNEAQ (reference sequence). This CDR3 is 12 amino acids long. Trimming took 4 bases from V and 2 from J, leaving 6 bases between them. Here the CDR3 DNA reads TGTGCCAGCAGCTCGGTGACCTACGAGCAGTACTTC. Translating gives CASSSVTYEQYF.

This clone turned up a few times. Other DNA sequences in the sample encode the same CDR3. The chain carries TRBV29-1 and TRBJ2-1; no clear D gene. Germline V gene lookup returns CDR1 SQVTM and CDR2 ANQGSEA. The length of the CDR3 is 10 residues. The V and J ends lost 6 bases and 5 bases respectively, with 5 bases between them. CDR3 loop: CSVRDNEQFF. The CDR3, as DNA: TGCAGCGTAAGAGACAATGAGCAGTTCTTC.

This clone has just a few counts. The chain recombines TRBV27 with TRBJ2-3; possibly TRBD2 for D (6 bases). V was cut by 6 bases and J by 6 bases, with 13 bases left in between. The CDR3 runs 13 residues. CDR1 is MNHEY and CDR2 is SMNVEV in the germline V gene (reference sequence). DNA for the CDR3: TGTGCCAGCAGGATTGGAGGGTGGGATACGCAGTATTTT. This gives the protein CASRIGGWDTQYF.

This clone has only a few counts. CDR3 nucleotides: TGCAGCGCCACACAGGGGACAGGGGTAGGAGAGACCCAGTACTTC. Its translation: CSATQGTGVGETQYF. V gene TRBV29-1 combines with J gene TRBJ2-5; 10 positions match TRBD1. The CDR3 is 15 residues long. Germline lookup yields CDR1 SQVTM and CDR2 ANQGSEA. The ends lost 7 bases at V and 4 bases at J; junction bases unmatched: 12. Complete variable domain (other parts from reference TRBV29-1 and TRBJ2-5): SAVISQKPSRDICQRGTSLTIQCQVDSQVTMMFWYRQQPGQSLTLIATANQGSEATYESGFVIDKFPISRPNLTFSTLTVSNMSPEDSSIYLCSATQGTGVGETQYFGPGTRLLVL.

The rearrangement links TRBV28 to TRBJ1-2; 8 bases map to TRBD1. Per the germline V gene, CDR1 is MDHEN and CDR2 is SYDVKM. This CDR3 is built from 14 residues. V lost 7 bases to trimming and J lost 6 bases; unmatched junction nucleotides: 10. Here the CDR3 DNA reads TGTGCCAGCACCTCACCAGGGGGCGTTGATGGCTACACCTTC. Amino acid sequence: CASTSPGGVDGYTF.

This clone was picked up a small number of times. The J gene is TRBJ2-5, the V gene TRBV7-6; the D is unclear. V shed 2 bases and J shed 2 bases, with 9 bases lying between them. Per the germline V gene, CDR1 is SGHVS and CDR2 is FNYEAQ. CDR3 length: 14 residues. The CDR3 reads CASSLYSFQETQYF. Written as DNA, the CDR3 is TGTGCCAGCAGCTTATACTCTTTTCAAGAGACCCAGTACTTC.

This clone was counted only a few times. The CDR3 DNA is TGTGCCAGCAGCTTAGCAGGGACGGCGGGGGATACGCAGTATTTT. Translated, it gives CASSLAGTAGDTQYF. This chain links TRBV7-2 with TRBJ2-3, with D tentatively TRBD2 (6 bases). Germline V gene sequence: CDR1 SGHTA, CDR2 FQGNSA. V was trimmed by 0 bases and J by 6 bases, leaving 13 bases between them. The CDR3 has 15 residues. The entire variable domain, with the rest obtained from reference TRBV7-2 and TRBJ2-3, is as follows: GAGVSQSPSNKVTEKGKDVELRCDPISGHTALYWYRQSLGQGLEFLIYFQGNSAPDKSGLPSDRFSAERTGGSVSTLTIQRTQQEDSAVYLCASSLAGTAGDTQYFGPGTRLTVL.

The gene calls are TRBV5-4 and TRBJ2-7, with 7 positions matching TRBD2. V trimming: 4 bases; J trimming: 2 bases; junction bases outside the gene matches: 9. Per the germline V gene, CDR1 is SGHNT and CDR2 is YYREEE (reference sequence). This CDR3 comprises 15 residues. CDR3 coding DNA: TGTGCCAGCAGCCCGGGAGGTACTCCGACCTACGAGCAGTACTTC. This translates into CASSPGGTPTYEQYF. Full variable domain (remainder filled in from reference TRBV5-4 and TRBJ2-7): ETGVTQSPTHLIKTRGQQVTLRCSSQSGHNTVSWYQQALGQGPQFIFQYYREEENGRGNFPPRFSGLQFPNYSSELNVNALELDDSALYLCASSPGGTPTYEQYFGPGTRLTVT.

The CDR3 nucleotides read TGTGCCAGCAGTGATCTGACACCTGAACAGTTCTTC. Translating gives CASSDLTPEQFF. The rearrangement links TRBV25-1 to TRBJ2-1, with D unclear. V was trimmed by 3 bases and J by 13 bases, leaving 13 bases between them. The germline CDR1 and CDR2 sequences are MGHDK and SYGVNS. This CDR3 has 12 amino acids.

The rearrangement joins TRBV7-6 to TRBJ2-3; TRBD2 is a possible D gene (5 bases). The CDR3 is 14 residues long. Germline V gene data show CDR1 as SGHVS and CDR2 as FNYEAQ. The ends were cut back, 5 bases at V and 0 bases at J, with 9 bases in the middle. In DNA, the CDR3 is TGTGCCAGCAGCCGCTGGACTAGCACAGATACGCAGTATTTT. This encodes CASSRWTSTDTQYF.

The chain joins TRBV30 to TRBJ1-5, with D unclear. Trimming pared 3 bases from V and 2 bases from J, leaving 14 bases between. The CDR3 has 15 amino acids. Germline CDR1 reads GTSNPN; CDR2 reads SVGIG (reference sequence). CDR3 region: CAWRVSGSGNQPQHF. CDR3 bases: TGTGCCTGGAGGGTATCAGGCTCCGGCAATCAGCCCCAGCATTTT.